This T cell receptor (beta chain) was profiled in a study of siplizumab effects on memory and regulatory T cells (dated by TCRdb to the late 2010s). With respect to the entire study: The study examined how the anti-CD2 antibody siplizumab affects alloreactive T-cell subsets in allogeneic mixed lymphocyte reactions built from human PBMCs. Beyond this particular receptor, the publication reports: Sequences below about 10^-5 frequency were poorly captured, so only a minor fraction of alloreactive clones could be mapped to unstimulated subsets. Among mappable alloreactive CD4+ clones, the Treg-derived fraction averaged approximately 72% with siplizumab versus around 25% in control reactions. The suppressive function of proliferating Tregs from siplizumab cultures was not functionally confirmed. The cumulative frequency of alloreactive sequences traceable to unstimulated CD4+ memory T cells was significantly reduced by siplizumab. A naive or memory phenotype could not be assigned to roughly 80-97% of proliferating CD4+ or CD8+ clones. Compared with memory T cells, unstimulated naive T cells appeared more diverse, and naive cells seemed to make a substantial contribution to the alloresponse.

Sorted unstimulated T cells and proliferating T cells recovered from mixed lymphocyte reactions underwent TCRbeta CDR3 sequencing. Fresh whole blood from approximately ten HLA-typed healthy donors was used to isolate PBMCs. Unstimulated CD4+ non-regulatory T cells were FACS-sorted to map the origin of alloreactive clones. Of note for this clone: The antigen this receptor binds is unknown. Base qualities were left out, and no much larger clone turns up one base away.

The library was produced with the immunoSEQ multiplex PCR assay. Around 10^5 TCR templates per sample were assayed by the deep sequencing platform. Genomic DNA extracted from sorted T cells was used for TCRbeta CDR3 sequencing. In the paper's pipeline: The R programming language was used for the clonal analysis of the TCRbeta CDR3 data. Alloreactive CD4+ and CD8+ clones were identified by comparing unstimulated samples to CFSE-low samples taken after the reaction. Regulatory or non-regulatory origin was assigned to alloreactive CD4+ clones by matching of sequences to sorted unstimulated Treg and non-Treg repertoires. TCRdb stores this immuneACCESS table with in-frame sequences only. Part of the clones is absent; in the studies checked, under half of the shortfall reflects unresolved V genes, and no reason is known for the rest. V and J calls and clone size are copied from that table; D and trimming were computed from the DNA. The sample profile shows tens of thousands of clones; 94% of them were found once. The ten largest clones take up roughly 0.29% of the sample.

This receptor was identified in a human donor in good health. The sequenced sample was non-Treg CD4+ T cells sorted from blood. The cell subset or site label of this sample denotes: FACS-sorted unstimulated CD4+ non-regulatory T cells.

The CDR3 reads CASSWQGGQPQHF. The bases read TGTGCCAGTAGTTGGCAGGGTGGACAGCCCCAGCATTTT. The chain is encoded by TRBV19 joined to TRBJ1-5; a weak D assignment points to TRBD1 (5 bases agree). The germline V gene (reference sequence) provides CDR1 LNHDA and CDR2 SQIVND. Trimming at the junction amounts to 5 bases on V and 7 bases on J, and the germline ends lie 12 bases apart. The CDR3 contains 13 residues, cysteine and phenylalanine counted. The CDR3 DNA has 39 bases and is translated from base 1.